What follows describes a single T cell receptor beta chain. What it binds is unknown. Trimming pared 6 bases from V and 0 bases from J, leaving 8 bases between. The CDR3 runs to 14 residues. CDR1 ENHRY and CDR2 SYGVKD come from the germline V gene. Primers included in the PCR were 60 Vbeta and 13 Jbeta primers. Assay used: immunoSEQ multiplex PCR; TCRdb lists only in-frame clones, some missing. The sample carries around 140,000 clones, more than 75% recorded once. This specimen comes from a study of cytomegalovirus exposure and HLA in healthy donors. Study findings and constraints: In an earlier analysis, in 620 or so donors, most V segments appeared productive either ~90% or ~30% of the time.

The TCR originated in a man between 40 and 49 years old in good health and CMV-seronegative. The chain is built from TRBV10-3 and TRBJ2-2; possibly TRBD2 for D (5 bases). The sequenced material came from PBMCs. CDR3 loop: CAIRRDTNTGELFF. The CDR3 region has the DNA TGTGCCATCAGGAGGGATACGAACACCGGGGAGCTGTTTTTT.